The rows below give T cell receptor beta chains drawn from one sample of a study of human T cells and chemical hapten exposure. TCRdb used MiXCR to reprocess the RACE reads, holding one entry per CDR3 protein. The sample lists approximately 90,000 distinct CDR3 sequences; over 6.5% were seen once. The starting material was whole blood, obtained in connection with sensitization to the hapten diphenylcyclopropenone (DPC). Receptors were obtained from a man in his forties with alopecia areata. Some clones in this sample may be carry-over from other donors' samples. CDR3s include the opening cysteine and the closing phenylalanine or tryptophan. D genes are given only for firm matches. Clone sizes are given selectively: once, few, many, or a class where the clone is expanded.

D gene: TRBD1; V gene: TRBV5-1; J gene: TRBJ1-2; clone size: NA; CDR3 protein: CASSLKGQGSYGYTF; CDR3 DNA: TGCGCCAGCAGCTTGAAGGGACAGGGAAGCTATGGCTACACCTTC
D gene: NA; V gene: TRBV18; J gene: TRBJ2-1; clone size: many; CDR3 protein: CASQKTEGTYNEQFF; CDR3 DNA: TGTGCCAGCCAAAAGACGGAGGGTACCTACAATGAGCAGTTCTTC
D gene: TRBD1; V gene: TRBV6-6; J gene: TRBJ1-5; clone size: NA; CDR3 protein: CASSYSRFGGGDQPQHF; CDR3 DNA: TGTGCCAGCAGTTACTCGAGGTTTGGAGGGGGCGATCAGCCCCAGCATTTT
D gene: NA; V gene: TRBV6-6; J gene: TRBJ1-2; clone size: NA; CDR3 protein: CASSSRQTYGYTF; CDR3 DNA: TGTGCCAGCAGTTCCCGACAGACCTATGGCTACACCTTC
D gene: TRBD1; V gene: TRBV14; J gene: TRBJ2-1; clone size: many; CDR3 protein: CASSQVGTGGETLSYNEQFF; CDR3 DNA: TGTGCCAGCAGCCAAGTCGGGACAGGGGGTGAAACACTCTCCTACAATGAGCAGTTCTTC
D gene: NA; V gene: TRBV12-5; J gene: TRBJ2-3; clone size: many; CDR3 protein: CASGLGLPTDTQYF; CDR3 DNA: TGTGCTAGTGGTTTGGGGCTCCCCACAGATACGCAGTATTTT
D gene: NA; V gene: TRBV4-3; J gene: TRBJ2-3; clone size: many; CDR3 protein: CASSSGGADTQYF; CDR3 DNA: TGCGCCAGCAGTTCGGGGGGCGCAGATACGCAGTATTTT
D gene: NA; V gene: TRBV5-4; J gene: TRBJ2-6; clone size: NA; CDR3 protein: CASSGRRTSGANVLTF; CDR3 DNA: TGTGCCAGCTCGGGGAGACGTACCTCTGGGGCCAACGTCCTGACTTTC
D gene: NA; V gene: TRBV5-5; J gene: TRBJ2-3; clone size: many; CDR3 protein: CASSGYSDAPDTQYF; CDR3 DNA: TGTGCCAGCAGCGGGTACTCAGATGCCCCAGATACGCAGTATTTT
D gene: TRBD2; V gene: TRBV29-1; J gene: TRBJ2-3; clone size: few; CDR3 protein: CSAYGGIGTDTQYF; CDR3 DNA: TGCAGCGCATACGGGGGGATCGGGACAGATACGCAGTATTTT
D gene: TRBD2; V gene: TRBV5-4; J gene: TRBJ2-1; clone size: NA; CDR3 protein: CASSSLSGRANNEQFF; CDR3 DNA: TGTGCCAGCAGCTCCCTTAGCGGGAGGGCCAACAATGAGCAGTTCTTC
D gene: NA; V gene: TRBV12-3/TRBV12-4; J gene: TRBJ2-3; clone size: NA; CDR3 protein: CASTLVSGDATDTQYF; CDR3 DNA: TGTGCCAGCACCCTCGTCTCAGGGGACGCCACAGATACGCAGTATTTT
D gene: TRBD1; V gene: TRBV6-1; J gene: TRBJ1-3; clone size: few; CDR3 protein: CASSTPGRGRLSPGNTIYF; CDR3 DNA: TGTGCCAGCAGTACGCCGGGCAGGGGGCGACTTAGCCCTGGAAACACCATATATTTT
D gene: NA; V gene: TRBV5-1; J gene: TRBJ2-2; clone size: many; CDR3 protein: CASSLTANTGELFF; CDR3 DNA: TGCGCCAGCAGCTTAACAGCAAACACCGGGGAGCTGTTTTTT
D gene: NA; V gene: TRBV7-9; J gene: TRBJ1-2; clone size: many; CDR3 protein: CASSSTSYGYTF; CDR3 DNA: TGTGCCAGCAGCTCGACAAGTTATGGCTACACCTTC
D gene: TRBD2; V gene: TRBV28; J gene: TRBJ2-5; clone size: NA; CDR3 protein: CASSLFGASGRVRRETQYF; CDR3 DNA: TGTGCCAGCAGTTTATTCGGTGCTAGCGGGAGAGTCAGGCGGGAGACCCAGTACTTC
D gene: NA; V gene: TRBV12-3/TRBV12-4; J gene: TRBJ1-6; clone size: many; CDR3 protein: CASSTQGRSPLHF; CDR3 DNA: TGTGCCAGCAGCACCCAGGGGAGGTCACCCCTCCACTTT
D gene: TRBD2; V gene: TRBV24-1; J gene: TRBJ2-3; clone size: few; CDR3 protein: CATRPHSGEEGTDTQYF; CDR3 DNA: TGTGCCACCAGGCCGCATAGCGGGGAGGAGGGTACAGATACGCAGTATTTT
D gene: NA; V gene: TRBV2; J gene: TRBJ2-3; clone size: NA; CDR3 protein: CASSDIAGSRGTQYF; CDR3 DNA: TGTGCCAGCAGTGATATCGCGGGGTCGAGGGGTACGCAGTATTTT
D gene: NA; V gene: TRBV5-1; J gene: TRBJ1-1; clone size: many; CDR3 protein: CASSTLRNTEAFF; CDR3 DNA: TGCGCCAGCAGTACACTGCGGAACACTGAAGCTTTCTTT
D gene: NA; V gene: TRBV6-2/TRBV6-3; J gene: TRBJ2-1; clone size: few; CDR3 protein: CASRTGANNEQFF; CDR3 DNA: TGTGCCAGCAGGACCGGGGCCAACAATGAGCAGTTCTTC
D gene: NA; V gene: TRBV9; J gene: TRBJ2-3; clone size: many; CDR3 protein: CASSVLSADTQYF; CDR3 DNA: TGTGCCAGCAGCGTACTGAGTGCGGATACGCAGTATTTT
D gene: NA; V gene: TRBV29-1; J gene: TRBJ2-5; clone size: many; CDR3 protein: CSGAQGQETQYF; CDR3 DNA: TGCAGCGGGGCACAAGGACAAGAGACCCAGTACTTC
D gene: TRBD1; V gene: TRBV30; J gene: TRBJ2-1; clone size: many; CDR3 protein: CAWTRGRGLNEQFF; CDR3 DNA: TGTGCCTGGACCCGGGGTAGGGGGCTCAATGAGCAGTTCTTC
D gene: TRBD1; V gene: TRBV7-9; J gene: TRBJ2-2; clone size: few; CDR3 protein: CASSLDRPPNTGELFF; CDR3 DNA: TGTGCCAGCAGCTTGGACAGGCCCCCGAACACCGGGGAGCTGTTTTTT
D gene: NA; V gene: TRBV30; J gene: TRBJ2-5; clone size: few; CDR3 protein: CAWSVPGGTQETQYF; CDR3 DNA: TGTGCCTGGAGTGTACCCGGAGGGACCCAAGAGACCCAGTACTTC